A single sample is the source of the 19 T cell receptor beta chains below, sequenced in a study of regulatory T cells in long-lasting Graves disease. Stated time point: newly diagnosed GD, antithyroid drugs for less than 3 months. Following extraction of RNA from PBMCs, that RNA was used to make the TCR library. Arm-PCR with iRepertoire HTBI primers amplified the CDR3 regions for these TCR beta libraries. In TCRdb, the multiplex PCR reads were re-called with MiXCR into one record per CDR3 protein. Here the sample spans fewer than 650,000 distinct CDR3 sequences, 15% to 20% being singletons. The sample also formed part of further work on T cells in Graves' hyperthyroidism and ophthalmopathy.

Sequenced material: peripheral blood mononuclear cells (PBMCs), taken at new diagnosis, from a patient treated with antithyroid drugs. These TCRs come from a man between 18 and 29 years old with Graves disease.

The chain uses TRBV10-3 and TRBJ2-1; 10 bases match TRBD2. With V trimmed by 8 bases and J by 7 bases, 8 bases remained unmatched. CDR3 size: 14 residues. Germline assignment: CDR1 ENHRY and CDR2 SYGVKD. Written as DNA, the CDR3 is TGTGCCATCGGGGCTAGCGGGAGTTCTAATGAGCAGTTCTTC. Its translation is CAIGASGSSNEQFF.

The chain is built from TRBV20-1 and TRBJ2-1; weak D call: TRBD2 (5 bases). The CDR3 is made up of 14 amino acids. Germline V gene sequence: CDR1 DFQATT, CDR2 SNEGSKA (reference sequence). V lost 4 bases, J lost 6 bases, and 16 bases lay in between. The CDR3 loop is CSATDLSSGNEQFF. Here the CDR3 DNA reads TGCAGTGCTACGGACTTATCCTCGGGCAATGAGCAGTTCTTC.

This rearrangement joins TRBV3-1 to TRBJ2-7; 10 bases match TRBD1. The V gene's germline CDR1 is LGHDT and CDR2 YNNKEL (reference sequence). Trimming removed 4 bases from V and 4 bases from J; junction bases left unmatched: 13. The CDR3 is 17 residues long. The CDR3 spells CASSPEESGQGVYEQYF. The CDR3 coding sequence is TGTGCCAGCAGCCCCGAGGAATCAGGACAGGGGGTTTACGAGCAGTACTTC.

The V gene is TRBV7-6, the J gene TRBJ1-1; a possible D gene is TRBD1 (6 bases). Germline V gene data show CDR1 as SGHVS and CDR2 as FNYEAQ. CDR3 length: 18 residues. The V end lost 0 bases, the J end lost 0 bases, and 17 bases lay between the germline ends. CDR3 sequence (DNA): TGTGCCAGCAGCTTAGCGGGGGGCGCGGGGAAAATGAACACTGAAGCTTTCTTT. This codes for CASSLAGGAGKMNTEAFF.

This clonotype was picked up a small number of times. V is TRBV9 and J is TRBJ2-7; the match to TRBD2 covers 10 bases. Looked up from germline, CDR1 is SGDLS and CDR2 is YYNGEE. Germline trimming cut 0 bases from V and 4 bases from J; bases unmatched to any gene: 7. The CDR3 loop spans 16 amino acids. The CDR3 DNA reads TGTGCCAGCAGCGTAGGCGGAGCGGGAGGGCGATACGAGCAGTACTTC. Translating gives CASSVGGAGGRYEQYF.

This clonotype was picked up many times. The genes are TRBV6-1 and TRBJ1-1, with TRBD1 as a possible D gene (5 bases). From germline, CDR1 is MNHNS and CDR2 SASEGT. The CDR3 spans 14 residues. Trimming left V 2 bases short and J 6 bases short, with 13 bases between. CDR3 nucleotide sequence: TGTGCCAGCAGTGAATTGGGGGACGGACCTGAAGCTTTCTTT. As protein: CASSELGDGPEAFF.

The sample holds many counts of this clonotype. V usage is TRBV6-1 and J usage is TRBJ2-5, with 8 nucleotides matching TRBD2. The CDR3 extends over 18 amino acids. V was pared by 1 base and J by 5 bases, with 15 bases of the junction left unmatched. Germline assignment: CDR1 MNHNS and CDR2 SASEGT. The CDR3 bases are TGTGCCAGCAGTGAAGGGAGGTCTAGCGGGTCCTTACGGGAGACCCAGTACTTC. Its protein product is CASSEGRSSGSLRETQYF.

The J gene is TRBJ2-5, the V gene TRBV10-3; D ambiguous. CDR1 is ENHRY and CDR2 is SYGVKD in the germline V gene. V lost 3 bases and J 2 bases, leaving 7 bases between the germline ends. There are 13 residues in the CDR3. The DNA of the CDR3 is TGTGCCATCAGTGAATTCATGCAAGAGACCCAGTACTTC. Its translation: CAISEFMQETQYF.

This chain links TRBV11-2 with TRBJ2-2; D assignment may be TRBD1 or TRBD2 (5 bases each). The CDR3 contains 19 residues. Germline assignment: CDR1 SGHAT and CDR2 FQNNGV. The V end was cut by 5 bases, the J end by 4 bases, with 26 bases between. Here the CDR3 DNA reads TGTGCCAGCAGCCCCCTGGTTCGACGGGGCTCCTATTCCACCGGGGAGCTGTTTTTT. As protein: CASSPLVRRGSYSTGELFF.

This clonotype appeared many times. The gene calls are TRBV3-1 and TRBJ2-7; TRBD1 might be the D (7 bases). The ends were cut back, 2 bases at V and 6 bases at J, with 14 bases in the middle. Looked up from germline, CDR1 is LGHDT and CDR2 is YNNKEL (reference sequence). CDR3 length equals 14 residues. The DNA for the CDR3 is TGTGCCAGCAGCCAAACGAGACAGGGAGGCGAGCAGTACTTC. This sequence encodes CASSQTRQGGEQYF.

This clonotype occurred many times. The chain employs TRBV20-1 and TRBJ2-1, with 13 bases aligning to TRBD2. CDR3 length equals 18 residues. J gave up 8 bases and V 1 base, and 14 bases lay outside the gene matches. CDR1 and CDR2 from the germline V gene are DFQATT and SNEGSKA (reference sequence). The CDR3 loop is CSARGAGLAGFSFDEQFF. The CDR3, as DNA: TGCAGTGCTAGAGGAGCGGGACTAGCGGGATTCAGCTTCGATGAGCAGTTCTTC.

The chain has TRBV28 and TRBJ2-2, with TRBD2 matching over 10 bases. This CDR3 is built from 17 residues. The V and J ends lost 7 bases and 7 bases, in that order; junction bases with no gene match: 15. Germline CDR1 reads MDHEN; CDR2 reads SYDVKM. The chain's CDR3 is CASNPGGLAVKSGELFF. For the CDR3, the DNA is TGTGCCAGCAACCCCGGAGGACTAGCGGTTAAGAGCGGGGAGCTGTTTTTT.

This clonotype was recorded a few times. The chain has TRBV7-3 and TRBJ2-3; 10 bases map to TRBD2. The germline gives CDR1 SGHTA, CDR2 FQGTGA. The CDR3 covers 17 residues. With V trimmed by 1 base and J by 3 bases, 7 bases remained unmatched. The CDR3: CASSLKSSGSLTDTQYF. In DNA form, the CDR3 reads TGTGCCAGCAGCTTAAAGTCTAGCGGGAGTTTAACAGATACGCAGTATTTT.

The rearrangement links TRBV6-2 or TRBV6-3 to TRBJ2-3, with 10 nucleotides matching TRBD2. V gave up 5 bases and J gave up 1 base; unmatched junction bases: 12. The CDR3 is 18 residues long. Germline V gene data show CDR1 as MNHEY and CDR2 as SVGEGT. The chain's CDR3 is CASSTTSGMMARTDTQYF. The CDR3 nucleotides are TGTGCCAGCAGTACCACTAGCGGGATGATGGCTCGCACAGATACGCAGTATTTT.

CDR3 in DNA: TGTGCCAGGGATAGGAGCTCTGGGGCCAACGTCCTGACTTTC. It encodes CARDRSSGANVLTF. V usage is TRBV7-9 and J usage is TRBJ2-6, with D unclear. The CDR3 sequence is 14 residues long. The V end lost 9 bases, the J end lost 0 bases, and 9 bases lay between the germline ends. Germline CDR1 and CDR2: SEHNR and FQNEAQ (reference sequence).

This clonotype was detected many times. The chain recombines TRBV25-1 with TRBJ2-7, with D possibly being TRBD1 or TRBD2 (5 bases each). CDR1 is MGHDK, CDR2 SYGVNS, per germline. The V gene lost 6 bases and the J gene lost 3 bases, with 9 bases spanning the gap. This CDR3 has 12 amino acids. The CDR3 reads CASRGESYEQYF. The CDR3 DNA reads TGTGCCAGCAGGGGGGAAAGCTACGAGCAGTACTTC.

Comments on this clonotype: The junction departs from germline at one end; a sequencing error may be responsible. CDR3 loop: CANSLGTSKDTQYF. CDR3 sequence (DNA): TGTGCCAACAGTTTGGGGACTAGCAAAGATACGCAGTATTTT. The V call is TRBV27, the J call TRBJ2-3, with TRBD2 matching over 9 bases. This CDR3 is built from 14 residues. CDR1 is MNHEY and CDR2 is SMNVEV in the germline V gene (reference sequence).

This clonotype came up a few times. One junction end disagrees with the germline gene, perhaps due to a read error. The chain is built from TRBV7-9 and TRBJ2-5, with TRBD2 as a possible D gene (5 bases). CDR1 is SEHNR and CDR2 is FQNEAQ in the germline V gene (reference sequence). The CDR3 runs 14 residues. The CDR3 loop is CASSLSGYHETQYF. The CDR3 DNA follows: TGTGCCAGCAGCTTGTCGGGGTACCACGAGACCCAGTACTTC. Full variable domain (rest looked up from reference TRBV7-9 and TRBJ2-5): DTGVSQNPRHKITKRGQNVTFRCDPISEHNRLYWYRQTLGQGPEFLTYFQNEAQLEKSRLLSDRFSAERPKGSFSTLEIQRTEQGDSAMYLCASSLSGYHETQYFGPGTRLLVL.

The sample holds a few counts of this clonotype. The chain carries TRBV2 and TRBJ2-6; D unclear. The CDR3 runs to 16 residues. The germline V gene has CDR1 SNHLY and CDR2 FYNNEI. Deletions cut 3 bases from V and 0 bases from J, with 9 bases between. Here the CDR3 DNA reads TGTGCCAGCAGTGAGGTCCGGTTCTCTGGGGCCAACGTCCTGACTTTC. Its translation is CASSEVRFSGANVLTF. Drawing the rest from reference TRBV2 and TRBJ2-6, the complete variable domain is EPEVTQTPSHQVTQMGQEVILRCVPISNHLYFYWYRQILGQKVEFLVSFYNNEISEKSEIFDDQFSVERPDGSNFTLKIRSTKLEDSAMYFCASSEVRFSGANVLTFGAGSRLTVL.